Listed here are 11 T cell receptor beta chains from one sample, sequenced in a study of T-cell reconstitution after alpha-beta-depleted transplantation in children. Unique molecular identifiers were incorporated into the prepared TCRbeta library. In TCRdb, the PCR reads were re-called with MiXCR into one record per CDR3 protein. Here the sample spans roughly 670,000 distinct CDR3 sequences, 13% being singletons. Sample: PBMCs, taken before TCRalphabeta/CD19-depleted stem cell transplant. These receptors originate from a girl aged 2 to 9 with congenital amegakaryocytic thrombocytopenia, due to receive a stem cell transplant.

This clonotype was picked up a small number of times. The V call is TRBV7-2, the J call TRBJ2-1; TRBD2 matches 7 bases. Germline values: CDR1 SGHTA, CDR2 FQGNSA. The V gene end was trimmed by 4 bases and the J gene end by 7 bases; junction bases not matched to a gene: 7. This CDR3 is 14 amino acids long. In DNA, the CDR3 is TGTGCCAGCAGCTCCCCTCGGGGGGTAAATGAGCAGTTCTTC. Translating gives CASSSPRGVNEQFF. Supplemented by reference TRBV7-2 and TRBJ2-1, the full variable domain reads GAGVSQSPSNKVTEKGKDVELRCDPISGHTALYWYRQSLGQGLEFLIYFQGNSAPDKSGLPSDRFSAERTGGSVSTLTIQRTQQEDSAVYLCASSSPRGVNEQFFGPGTRLTVL.

This clonotype appeared many times. The chain employs TRBV20-1 and TRBJ1-1, with D unclear. In germline, CDR1 is DFQATT, CDR2 SNEGSKA (reference sequence). CDR3 size: 12 residues. Trimming shortened V by 5 bases and J by 1 base, and 8 bases separated the two germline ends. In nucleotides, the CDR3 is TGCAGTGCTTACAAAAGGAACACTGAAGCTTTCTTT. Translated: CSAYKRNTEAFF.

V is TRBV20-1 and J is TRBJ2-7; TRBD2 agrees at 7 bases. This CDR3 contains 17 residues. Germline V lookup: CDR1 DFQATT, CDR2 SNEGSKA (reference sequence). The V segment lost 6 bases and the J segment 1 base; nucleotides outside the gene matches: 18. CDR3 bases: TGCAGTGCCCGAGGACTAGGCATCCTTGGCCCTTCCTACGAGCAGTACTTC. It is translated as CSARGLGILGPSYEQYF.

This clonotype has at least ten counts. The CDR3 spells CASSYQGLAGKGVIYEQYF. Here the CDR3 DNA reads TGTGCCAGCAGTTACCAGGGGCTAGCGGGAAAGGGGGTGATTTACGAGCAGTACTTC. This chain connects TRBV6-2 or TRBV6-3 to TRBJ2-7; 9 bases line up with TRBD2. V lost 2 bases to trimming and J lost 4 bases; unmatched junction nucleotides: 18. Per germline, CDR1 MNHEY and CDR2 SVGEGT. This CDR3 region has 19 residues.

The J gene is TRBJ1-2, the V gene TRBV5-1; D is uncertain. There are 12 residues in the CDR3. With 1 base removed from V and 12 bases from J, the gap between germline ends came to 13 bases. Germline V CDR1 and CDR2: SGHRS, YFSETQ. The CDR3 DNA reads as TGCGCCAGCAGCTTGAGAGACGACGGCGACACCTTC. It specifies CASSLRDDGDTF. Combining the CDR3 with reference TRBV5-1 and TRBJ1-2 gives the whole variable domain KAGVTQTPRYLIKTRGQQVTLSCSPISGHRSVSWYQQTPGQGLQFLFEYFSETQRNKGNFPGRFSGRQFSNSRSEMNVSTLELGDSALYLCASSLRDDGDTFGSGTRLTVV.

In this sample, this clonotype turned up many times. The chain is built from TRBV10-2 and TRBJ2-5, with D perhaps being TRBD1 or TRBD2 (5 bases each). The germline CDR1 and CDR2 sequences are WSHSY and SAAADI. V lost 5 bases and J lost 4, with 17 bases in between. The CDR3 loop spans 15 amino acids. The DNA for the CDR3 is TGCGCCAGCAGTCGGGGCGCGTGGGTTTTAGAGACCCAGTACTTC. It codes for CASSRGAWVLETQYF.

In its sample, this clonotype was seen many times. The V call is TRBV5-1, the J call TRBJ2-1; 11 bases map to TRBD2. The V and J ends lost 4 bases and 7 bases, in that order; junction bases with no gene match: 10. Germline V gives CDR1 SGHRS, CDR2 YFSETQ. The CDR3 spans 16 residues. In DNA, the CDR3 is TGCGCCAGCAGCCCAGTTAGCGGGAGGGCCAGGAATGAGCAGTTCTTC. Encoded protein: CASSPVSGRARNEQFF.

The sample holds a few counts of this clonotype. This rearrangement joins TRBV6-2 or TRBV6-3 to TRBJ2-5, with 9 bases that match TRBD1. V dropped 2 bases and J dropped 0; count of bases not matched to a gene: 4. CDR1 is MNHEY and CDR2 is SVGEGT in the germline V gene. The CDR3 runs 16 residues. DNA for the CDR3: TGTGCCAGCAGTTACGGCCGACAGGGGGACCAAGAGACCCAGTACTTC. Protein: CASSYGRQGDQETQYF.

This clonotype came up many times. V is TRBV5-1 and J is TRBJ2-1, with D possibly matching TRBD2 (6 bases). CDR1 and CDR2 (germline): SGHRS, YFSETQ. The CDR3 runs 16 residues. Trimming removed 7 bases from V and 8 bases from J, with 25 bases in between. CDR3 coding DNA: TGCGCCAGCGCGAAACTGGGGACTCCAGGACGCGATGAGCAGTTCTTC. It codes for CASAKLGTPGRDEQFF. The full variable domain, rest sourced from reference TRBV5-1 and TRBJ2-1, is KAGVTQTPRYLIKTRGQQVTLSCSPISGHRSVSWYQQTPGQGLQFLFEYFSETQRNKGNFPGRFSGRQFSNSRSEMNVSTLELGDSALYLCASAKLGTPGRDEQFFGPGTRLTVL.

There are a few counts of this clonotype. This sequence joins TRBV12-3 or TRBV12-4 and TRBJ1-2; D is uncertain. This CDR3 is built from 11 residues. V lost 3 bases, J lost 5 bases, and 4 bases lay in between. CDR3 DNA: TGTGCCAGCAGTTTCGGGTATGGCTACACCTTC. The encoded protein is CASSFGYGYTF.

Concerning this clonotype itself: This may be a read error, as it is one base from a much larger clone. CDR3 region: CATSRDISLNQPQHF. The CDR3 DNA follows: TGTGCCACCAGCAGAGATATCAGCCTCAATCAGCCCCAGCATTTT. The chain joins TRBV15 to TRBJ1-5, with D unresolved. The V gene lost 0 bases and the J gene lost 3 bases, with 9 bases spanning the gap. The CDR3 covers 15 residues. Germline CDR1 LNHNV, CDR2 YYDKDF (reference sequence).